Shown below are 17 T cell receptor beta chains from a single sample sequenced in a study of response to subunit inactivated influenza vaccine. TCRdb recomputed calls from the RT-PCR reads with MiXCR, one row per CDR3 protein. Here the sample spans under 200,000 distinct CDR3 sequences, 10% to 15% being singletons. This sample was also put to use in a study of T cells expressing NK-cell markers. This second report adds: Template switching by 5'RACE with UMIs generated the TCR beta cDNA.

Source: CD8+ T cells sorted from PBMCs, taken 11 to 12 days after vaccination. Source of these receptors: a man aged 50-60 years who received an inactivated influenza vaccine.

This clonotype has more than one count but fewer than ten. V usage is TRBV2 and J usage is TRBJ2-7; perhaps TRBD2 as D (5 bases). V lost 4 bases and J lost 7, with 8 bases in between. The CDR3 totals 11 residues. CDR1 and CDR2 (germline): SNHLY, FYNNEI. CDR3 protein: CASSATSEQYF. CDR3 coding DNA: TGTGCCAGCAGTGCCACTAGTGAGCAGTACTTC. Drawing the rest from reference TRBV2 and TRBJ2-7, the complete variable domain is EPEVTQTPSHQVTQMGQEVILRCVPISNHLYFYWYRQILGQKVEFLVSFYNNEISEKSEIFDDQFSVERPDGSNFTLKIRSTKLEDSAMYFCASSATSEQYFGPGTRLTVT.

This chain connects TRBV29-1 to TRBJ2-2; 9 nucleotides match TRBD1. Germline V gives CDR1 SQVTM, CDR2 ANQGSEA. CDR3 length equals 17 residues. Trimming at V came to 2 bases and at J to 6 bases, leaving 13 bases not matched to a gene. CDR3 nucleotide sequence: TGCAGCGTTGAATGGTTTGGAGGGACAGGGCTGGCCGGGGAGCTGTTTTTT. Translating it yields CSVEWFGGTGLAGELFF.

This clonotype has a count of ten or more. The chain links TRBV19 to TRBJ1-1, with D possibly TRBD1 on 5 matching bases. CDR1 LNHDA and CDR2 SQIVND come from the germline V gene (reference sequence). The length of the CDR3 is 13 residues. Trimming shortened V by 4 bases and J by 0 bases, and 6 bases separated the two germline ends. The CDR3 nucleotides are TGTGCCAGTAGTAACAGGATGAACACTGAAGCTTTCTTT. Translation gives CASSNRMNTEAFF.

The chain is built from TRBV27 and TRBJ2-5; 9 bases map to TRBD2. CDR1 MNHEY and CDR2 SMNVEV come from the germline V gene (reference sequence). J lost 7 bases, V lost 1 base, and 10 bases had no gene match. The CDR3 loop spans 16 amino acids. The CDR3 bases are TGTGCCAGCAGTTTATTTTCCCTAGCGGGGAAAGCGACCCAGTACTTC. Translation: CASSLFSLAGKATQYF.

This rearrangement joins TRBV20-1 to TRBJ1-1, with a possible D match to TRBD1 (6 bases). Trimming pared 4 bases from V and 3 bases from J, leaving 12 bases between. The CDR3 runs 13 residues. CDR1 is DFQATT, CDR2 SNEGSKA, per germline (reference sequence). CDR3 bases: TGCAGTGCTACCACAGGGAGCGACACTGAAGCTTTCTTT. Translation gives CSATTGSDTEAFF.

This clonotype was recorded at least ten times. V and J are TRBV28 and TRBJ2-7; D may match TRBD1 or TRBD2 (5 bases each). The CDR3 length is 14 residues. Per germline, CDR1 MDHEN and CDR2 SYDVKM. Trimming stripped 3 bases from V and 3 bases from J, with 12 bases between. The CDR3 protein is CASSLGTGGYEQYF. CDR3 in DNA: TGTGCCAGCAGTTTGGGGACGGGCGGCTACGAGCAGTACTTC.

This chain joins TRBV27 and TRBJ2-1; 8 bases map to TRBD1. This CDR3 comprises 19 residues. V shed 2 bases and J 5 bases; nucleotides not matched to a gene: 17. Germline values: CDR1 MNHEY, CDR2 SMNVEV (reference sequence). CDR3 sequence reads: CASSLVSQDRGGVHNEQFF. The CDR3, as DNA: TGTGCCAGCAGTTTAGTTTCCCAAGACAGGGGTGGAGTGCACAATGAGCAGTTCTTC.

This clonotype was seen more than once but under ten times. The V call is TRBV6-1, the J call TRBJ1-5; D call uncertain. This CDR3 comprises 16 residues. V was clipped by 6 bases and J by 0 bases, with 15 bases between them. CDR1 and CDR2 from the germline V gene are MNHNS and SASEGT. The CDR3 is CASRRGEEGSNQPQHF. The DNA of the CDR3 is TGTGCCAGCAGAAGAGGAGAAGAGGGTAGCAATCAGCCCCAGCATTTT.

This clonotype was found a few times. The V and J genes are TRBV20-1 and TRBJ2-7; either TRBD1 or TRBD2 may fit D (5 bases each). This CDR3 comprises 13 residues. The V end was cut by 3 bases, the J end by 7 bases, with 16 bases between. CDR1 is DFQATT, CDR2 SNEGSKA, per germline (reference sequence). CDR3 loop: CSARQPRGSEQYF. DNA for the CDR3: TGCAGTGCTAGGCAGCCGAGGGGCTCTGAGCAGTACTTC.

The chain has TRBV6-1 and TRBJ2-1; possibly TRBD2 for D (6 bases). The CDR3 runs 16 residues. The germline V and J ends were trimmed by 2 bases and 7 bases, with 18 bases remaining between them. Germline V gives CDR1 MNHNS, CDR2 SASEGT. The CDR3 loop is CASSEFSPPGENEQFF. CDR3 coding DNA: TGTGCCAGCAGTGAATTTAGCCCACCGGGAGAAAATGAGCAGTTCTTC.

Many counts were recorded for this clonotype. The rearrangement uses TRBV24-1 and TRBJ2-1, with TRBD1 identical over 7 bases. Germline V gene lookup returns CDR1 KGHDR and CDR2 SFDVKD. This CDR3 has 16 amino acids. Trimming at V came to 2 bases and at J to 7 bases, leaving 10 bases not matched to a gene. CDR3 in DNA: TGTGCCACCAGTGATTACCGGGACAGAGACATGAATGAGCAGTTCTTC. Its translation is CATSDYRDRDMNEQFF.

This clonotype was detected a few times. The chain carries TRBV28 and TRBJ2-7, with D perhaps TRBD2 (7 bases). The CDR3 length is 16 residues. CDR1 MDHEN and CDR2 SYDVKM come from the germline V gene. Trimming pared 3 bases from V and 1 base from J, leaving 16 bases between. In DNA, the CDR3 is TGTGCCAGCAGTTTGTTGGTCGGGGGGCTTTCCTACGAGCAGTACTTC. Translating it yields CASSLLVGGLSYEQYF.

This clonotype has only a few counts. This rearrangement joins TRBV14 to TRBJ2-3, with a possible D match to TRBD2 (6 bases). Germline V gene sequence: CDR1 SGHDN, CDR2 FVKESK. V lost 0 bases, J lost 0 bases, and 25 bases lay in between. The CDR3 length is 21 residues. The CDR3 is CASSQEELPIVGTPSTDTQYF. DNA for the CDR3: TGTGCCAGCAGCCAAGAGGAGCTACCAATCGTCGGGACTCCGAGCACAGATACGCAGTATTTT.

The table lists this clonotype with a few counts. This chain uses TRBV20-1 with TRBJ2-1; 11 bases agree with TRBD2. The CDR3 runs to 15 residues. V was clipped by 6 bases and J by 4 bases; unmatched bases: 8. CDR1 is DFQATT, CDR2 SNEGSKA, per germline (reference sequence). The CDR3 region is CSAALLAGEYNEQFF. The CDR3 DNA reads TGCAGTGCGGCCCTACTAGCGGGGGAATACAATGAGCAGTTCTTC.

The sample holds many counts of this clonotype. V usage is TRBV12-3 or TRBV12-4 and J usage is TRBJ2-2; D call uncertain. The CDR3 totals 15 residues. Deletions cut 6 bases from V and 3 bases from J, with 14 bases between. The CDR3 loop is CASSPKGQYTGELFF. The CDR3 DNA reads TGTGCCAGCAGCCCCAAGGGCCAGTACACCGGGGAGCTGTTTTTT.

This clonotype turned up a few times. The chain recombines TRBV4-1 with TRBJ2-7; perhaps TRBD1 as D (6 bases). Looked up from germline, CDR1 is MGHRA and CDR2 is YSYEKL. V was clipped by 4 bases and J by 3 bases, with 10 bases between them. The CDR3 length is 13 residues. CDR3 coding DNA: TGCGCCAGCAGCCCCGTACAGGGCTACGAGCAGTACTTC. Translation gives CASSPVQGYEQYF.

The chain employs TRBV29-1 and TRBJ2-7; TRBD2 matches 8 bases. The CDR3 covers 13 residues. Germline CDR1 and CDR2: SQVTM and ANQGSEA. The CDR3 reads CSALAGGFYEQYF. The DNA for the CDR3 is TGCAGTGCTCTAGCGGGCGGGTTCTACGAGCAGTACTTC.